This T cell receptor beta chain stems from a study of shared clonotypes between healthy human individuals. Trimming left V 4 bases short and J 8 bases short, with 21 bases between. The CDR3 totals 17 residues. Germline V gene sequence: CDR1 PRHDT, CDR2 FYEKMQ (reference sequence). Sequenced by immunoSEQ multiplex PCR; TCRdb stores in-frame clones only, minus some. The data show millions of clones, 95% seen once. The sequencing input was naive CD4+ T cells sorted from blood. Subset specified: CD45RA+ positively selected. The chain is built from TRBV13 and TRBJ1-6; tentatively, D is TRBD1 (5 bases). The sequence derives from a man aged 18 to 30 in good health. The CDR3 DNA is TGTGCCAGCAGCTCCCATGGGACGTCCAAGGGCGATTCACCCCTCCACTTT. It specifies CASSSHGTSKGDSPLHF.